A single sample is the source of the 21 T cell receptor beta chains below, sequenced in a study of blood T cell repertoires in COVID-19. The assay was immunoSEQ multiplex PCR, and TCRdb's table has in-frame clones only and misses some. The sample lists about 200,000 clones; around 81% were seen once. Sequenced: peripheral blood. These receptors all stem from a human donor in a cohort sampled during active COVID-19.

This chain joins TRBV18 and TRBJ2-6; no reliable D call. CDR1 is KGHSH, CDR2 LQKENI, per germline. The CDR3 sequence is 16 residues long. Trimming left V 3 bases short and J 0 bases short, with 9 bases between. CDR3 amino acids: CASSPSANSGANVLTF. CDR3 coding DNA: TGTGCCAGCTCACCTTCCGCTAACTCTGGGGCCAACGTCCTGACTTTC.

J is TRBJ2-1 and V is TRBV2; TRBD2 matches at 12 bases. This CDR3 is built from 20 residues. The germline V gene encodes CDR1 SNHLY and CDR2 FYNNEI. V trimming: 0 bases; J trimming: 9 bases; junction bases outside the gene matches: 18. The CDR3 here is CASSEALGLAGGPIRTEQFF. The CDR3 nucleotides are TGTGCCAGCAGTGAAGCGCTTGGGCTAGCGGGAGGGCCAATCAGGACTGAGCAGTTCTTC. The whole variable domain, remainder taken from reference TRBV2 and TRBJ2-1, is EPEVTQTPSHQVTQMGQEVILRCVPISNHLYFYWYRQILGQKVEFLVSFYNNEISEKSEIFDDQFSVERPDGSNFTLKIRSTKLEDSAMYFCASSEALGLAGGPIRTEQFFGPGTRLTVL.

CDR3 coding DNA: TGTGCCAGCAGCTCGCGGAGGTTCGGTAATTCACCCCTCCACTTT. Protein: CASSSRRFGNSPLHF. J is TRBJ1-6 and V is TRBV7-9; D is undetermined. With 4 bases removed from V and 6 bases from J, the gap between germline ends came to 13 bases. The germline V gene encodes CDR1 SEHNR and CDR2 FQNEAQ (reference sequence). There are 15 residues in the CDR3.

The chain is built from TRBV29-1 and TRBJ2-5; D may be TRBD1 (6 bases). The ends were cut back, 5 bases at V and 1 base at J, with 11 bases in the middle. This CDR3 has 13 residues. Per germline, CDR1 SQVTM and CDR2 ANQGSEA. CDR3 DNA: TGCAGCGTTACTAGGACAGCCCAAGAGACCCAGTACTTC. It specifies CSVTRTAQETQYF. Supplemented by reference TRBV29-1 and TRBJ2-5, the full variable domain reads SAVISQKPSRDICQRGTSLTIQCQVDSQVTMMFWYRQQPGQSLTLIATANQGSEATYESGFVIDKFPISRPNLTFSTLTVSNMSPEDSSIYLCSVTRTAQETQYFGPGTRLLVL.

V gene TRBV9 combines with J gene TRBJ2-7; 7 nucleotides match TRBD2. Germline values: CDR1 SGDLS, CDR2 YYNGEE. CDR3 length: 13 residues. The junction had 9 bases not matched to a gene; V was cut back by 6 bases and J by 6 bases. CDR3 region: CASNGGGGGEQYF. CDR3 in DNA: TGTGCCAGCAATGGAGGTGGCGGGGGCGAGCAGTACTTC. The variable domain in full, with the rest retrieved from reference TRBV9 and TRBJ2-7, is DSGVTQTPKHLITATGQRVTLRCSPRSGDLSVYWYQQSLDQGLQFLIQYYNGEERAKGNILERFSAQQFPDLHSELNLSSLELGDSALYFCASNGGGGGEQYFGPGTRLTVT.

The chain employs TRBV7-6 and TRBJ2-7, with no clear D. From germline, CDR1 is SGHVS and CDR2 FNYEAQ. V was shortened by 3 bases and J by 3 bases, with 12 bases between the two germline ends. This CDR3 contains 14 residues. Here the CDR3 DNA reads TGTGCCAGCAGCTTGATTGCAGGCAACTACGAGCAGTACTTC. This gives the protein CASSLIAGNYEQYF.

This clone showed up just a few times. The chain uses TRBV18 and TRBJ2-1; 7 bases match TRBD2. This CDR3 has 17 residues. V dropped 2 bases and J dropped 2; count of bases not matched to a gene: 9. The germline V gene encodes CDR1 KGHSH and CDR2 LQKENI. As DNA, the CDR3 is TGTGCCAGCTCACCAGCTTGGACTAGTCAAGCCTACAATGAGCAGTTCTTC. As protein: CASSPAWTSQAYNEQFF.

The V gene is TRBV19, the J gene TRBJ2-1; D perhaps matches TRBD2 (6 bases). Germline-derived CDR1 and CDR2 are LNHDA and SQIVND (reference sequence). V shed 4 bases and J shed 1 base, with 11 bases lying between them. This CDR3 has 15 amino acids. The CDR3 is CASSRDSESYNEQFF. The DNA for the CDR3 is TGTGCCAGTAGTAGGGACTCCGAGTCCTACAATGAGCAGTTCTTC.

The chain has TRBV5-1 and TRBJ1-4, with no clear D. Germline V gene sequence: CDR1 SGHRS, CDR2 YFSETQ. This CDR3 has 14 amino acids. V lost 0 bases, J lost 8 bases, and 11 bases lay in between. DNA for the CDR3: TGCGCCAGCAGCTTGGCCCCAGGCAGCGAAAAACTGTTTTTT. Translated: CASSLAPGSEKLFF.

The rearrangement joins TRBV11-3 to TRBJ2-1; 10 positions agree with TRBD1. CDR1 is SGHNT and CDR2 is YENEEA in the germline V gene. The CDR3 is 16 residues long. Germline trimming cut 1 base from V and 2 bases from J; bases unmatched to any gene: 2. The CDR3 DNA sequence: TGTGCCAGCAGCTTAGGGGGACAGGGGACCTACAATGAGCAGTTCTTC. Translated: CASSLGGQGTYNEQFF.

The V gene is TRBV19, the J gene TRBJ2-1, with 8 bases that match TRBD1. The ends lost 4 bases at V and 5 bases at J; junction bases unmatched: 4. Germline loops: CDR1 LNHDA, CDR2 SQIVND (reference sequence). This CDR3 is 14 amino acids long. CDR3: CASSTQGADNEQFF. The CDR3 DNA is TGTGCCAGTAGTACTCAGGGGGCGGACAATGAGCAGTTCTTC.

This clone has just a few counts. The rearrangement uses TRBV20-1 and TRBJ2-7; 9 bases fit TRBD1. After removal of 3 bases from V and 2 bases from J, the junction contained 5 bases not matched to a gene. The CDR3 contains 14 residues. Looked up from germline, CDR1 is DFQATT and CDR2 is SNEGSKA (reference sequence). CDR3 DNA: TGCAGTGCTAGTACTGACAGGGGGGCCTACGAGCAGTACTTC. Translated: CSASTDRGAYEQYF.

The chain joins TRBV5-4 to TRBJ2-3, with D possibly matching TRBD2 (5 bases). The V and J ends lost 6 bases and 3 bases respectively, with 20 bases between them. CDR1 and CDR2 from the germline V gene are SGHNT and YYREEE (reference sequence). The CDR3 sequence is 16 residues long. The CDR3 DNA reads TGTGCCAGCACCCTGAACCCGGGGTCAGGAACAGATACGCAGTATTTT. Translated: CASTLNPGSGTDTQYF.

This chain links TRBV4-3 with TRBJ2-1, with 9 bases aligning to TRBD2. CDR1 and CDR2 from the germline V gene are LGHNA and YSLEER. V dropped 2 bases and J dropped 5; count of bases not matched to a gene: 4. This CDR3 contains 15 residues. The CDR3 bases are TGCGCCAGCAGCCAACCTGGGACTAGCCACAATGAGCAGTTCTTC. It is translated as CASSQPGTSHNEQFF.

V gene TRBV4-2 combines with J gene TRBJ1-5; 7 bases fit TRBD1. Germline CDR1 reads LGHNA; CDR2 reads YNFKEQ. After removal of 1 base from V and 7 bases from J, the junction contained 7 bases not matched to a gene. The CDR3 length is 15 residues. This CDR3 is CASSQVDREDQPQHF. For the CDR3, the DNA is TGTGCCAGCAGCCAAGTCGACAGGGAGGACCAGCCCCAGCATTTT.

The CDR3 loop is CASSYPTGTYEQYF. In DNA, the CDR3 is TGTGCCAGCAGTTACCCCACAGGGACCTACGAGCAGTACTTC. The chain has TRBV6-6 and TRBJ2-7; D might be TRBD1 (6 bases). Trimming shortened V by 2 bases and J by 2 bases, and 10 bases separated the two germline ends. Germline V gene sequence: CDR1 MNHNY, CDR2 SVGAGI (reference sequence). The CDR3 has 14 residues.

CDR3 in DNA: TGCGCCAGCAGCTCCCCGCGGGGGCCTGAAGCTTTCTTT. Translated, it gives CASSSPRGPEAFF. This sequence joins TRBV5-1 and TRBJ1-1, with D possibly matching TRBD1 (6 bases). CDR1 and CDR2 (germline): SGHRS, YFSETQ. The CDR3 runs 13 residues. Trimming took off 3 bases at V and 6 bases at J, with 12 bases between the two ends.

This clone was seen only once. This chain links TRBV11-2 with TRBJ2-5; 7 bases agree with TRBD2. Per the germline V gene, CDR1 is SGHAT and CDR2 is FQNNGV. The CDR3 loop spans 16 amino acids. The V segment lost 1 base and the J segment 1 base; nucleotides outside the gene matches: 6. The CDR3 loop reads CASSLVGGGFQETQYF. The CDR3 nucleotides read TGTGCCAGCAGCTTAGTCGGCGGGGGATTCCAAGAGACCCAGTACTTC.

The chain employs TRBV9 and TRBJ2-2; 8 bases map to TRBD1. V trimming: 5 bases; J trimming: 3 bases; junction bases outside the gene matches: 6. Germline CDR1 reads SGDLS; CDR2 reads YYNGEE. This CDR3 has 15 amino acids. The DNA of the CDR3 is TGTGCCAGCAGTCCAGGGGGCGCGGACACCGGGGAGCTGTTTTTT. Translating it yields CASSPGGADTGELFF.

V gene TRBV18 combines with J gene TRBJ1-1; tentatively, D is TRBD1 (6 bases). CDR3 size: 13 residues. The germline gives CDR1 KGHSH, CDR2 LQKENI. V lost 3 bases, J lost 13 bases, and 18 bases lay in between. For the CDR3, the DNA is TGTGCCAGCTCACCTTCGGACAGCCGCGGAGGTTTCTTT. Translated, it gives CASSPSDSRGGFF.

The chain employs TRBV7-2 and TRBJ1-3, with TRBD1 matching 7 bases. The CDR3 has 17 residues. After removal of 0 bases from V and 0 bases from J, the junction contained 5 bases not matched to a gene. Germline CDR1 reads SGHTA; CDR2 reads FQGNSA. The CDR3 region is CASSLATGTVSGNTIYF. DNA for the CDR3: TGTGCCAGCAGCTTAGCGACAGGGACCGTCTCTGGAAACACCATATATTTT.